The 26 T cell receptor beta chains reported below all come from one sample, sequenced in a study of cytotoxic CD8 clonotypes in ibrutinib-treated CLL. Profiling relied on immunoSEQ multiplex PCR, and the TCRdb table lists in-frame clones only, not all of them. This sample carries more than 140,000 clones, 60% to 80% of them seen once, and the ten largest clones take roughly a quarter. Sequenced material: PBMCs, taken after 12 months of ibrutinib treatment. These receptor sequences come from a human donor with chronic lymphocytic leukemia.

In its sample, this clone ranks as medium-sized. This rearrangement joins TRBV7-9 to TRBJ2-5, with TRBD2 matching over 7 bases. The CDR3 contains 16 residues. Per the germline V gene, CDR1 is SEHNR and CDR2 is FQNEAQ (reference sequence). V was clipped by 1 base and J by 5 bases; unmatched bases: 10. The CDR3 region has the DNA TGTGCCAGCAGCTTAGTGATCGCGGGAGAGGGGGAGACCCAGTACTTC. This gives the protein CASSLVIAGEGETQYF. Drawing the rest from reference TRBV7-9 and TRBJ2-5, the complete variable domain is DTGVSQNPRHKITKRGQNVTFRCDPISEHNRLYWYRQTLGQGPEFLTYFQNEAQLEKSRLLSDRFSAERPKGSFSTLEIQRTEQGDSAMYLCASSLVIAGEGETQYFGPGTRLLVL.

V is TRBV21-1 and J is TRBJ2-5; whether TRBD1, the table's D call, matches the DNA was not checked. TRBV21-1 is reported as a pseudogene. The CDR3 is 18 residues long. The CDR3 reads CASSKKKANHRLAETQYF. The CDR3 DNA is TGTGCCAGCAGCAAAAAAAAGGCGAATCACAGGCTCGCGGAGACCCAGTACTTC.

For the CDR3, the DNA is TGTGCCAGCAGTTTACGGCCACAGGGGACCTACGAGCAGTACTTC. It is translated as CASSLRPQGTYEQYF. This chain joins TRBV27 and TRBJ2-5; TRBD1 matches 7 bases. Near its end, the DNA agrees better with TRBJ2-7, so the J call may be wrong. Germline V gene data show CDR1 as MNHEY and CDR2 as SMNVEV (reference sequence). CDR3 length equals 15 residues.

In regard to this clone: At one end, the junction sequence differs from germline, possibly due to a read error. The rearrangement links TRBV15 to TRBJ2-7, with D possibly TRBD1 on 6 matching bases. Germline CDR1 is LNHNV and CDR2 is YYDKDF (reference sequence). This CDR3 region has 15 residues. This CDR3 reads CATRRERGKGYEQYF. The CDR3 DNA follows: TGTGCCACCAGAAGAGAGAGGGGGAAAGGCTACGAGCAGTACTTC. Using reference TRBV15 and TRBJ2-7 for the parts outside the CDR3, the full variable domain is DAMVIQNPRYQVTQFGKPVTLSCSQTLNHNVMYWYQQKSSQAPKLLFHYYDKDFNNEADTPDNFQSRRPNTSFCFLDIRSPGLGDTAMYLCATRRERGKGYEQYFGPGTRLTVT.

Only a few counts were recorded for this clone. The chain uses TRBV7-6 and TRBJ2-7; 8 nucleotides match TRBD1. The CDR3 spans 14 residues. Germline CDR1 reads SGHVS; CDR2 reads FNYEAQ. Trimming removed 5 bases from V and 1 base from J; junction bases left unmatched: 4. The CDR3 DNA reads TGTGCCAGCAGCGAGGGACAGGTATCCTACGAGCAGTACTTC. Translated, it gives CASSEGQVSYEQYF.

The rearrangement joins TRBV28 to TRBJ1-5; possible D gene TRBD1, 6 bases. V lost 5 bases and J lost 4, with 15 bases in between. The CDR3 totals 15 residues. Germline CDR1 reads MDHEN; CDR2 reads SYDVKM. The CDR3 spells CASSKQDSWNQPQHF. DNA of the CDR3: TGTGCCAGCAGTAAACAGGACAGCTGGAATCAGCCCCAGCATTTT.

The chain joins TRBV29-1 to TRBJ2-7, with D possibly TRBD2 on 7 matching bases. Looked up from germline, CDR1 is SQVTM and CDR2 is ANQGSEA. The CDR3 runs 16 residues. V shed 5 bases and J shed 1 base, with 21 bases lying between them. The CDR3 loop reads CSVWGGASGSSYEQYF. CDR3 in DNA: TGCAGCGTTTGGGGGGGGGCGTCCGGATCTTCCTACGAGCAGTACTTC.

This chain joins TRBV19 and TRBJ1-5; 9 positions agree with TRBD1. This CDR3 comprises 14 residues. J gave up 4 bases and V 3 bases, and 1 base lay outside the gene matches. Looked up from germline, CDR1 is LNHDA and CDR2 is SQIVND (reference sequence). DNA for the CDR3: TGTGCCAGTAGTATGACAGGGGGGAATCAGCCCCAGCATTTT. Translated, it gives CASSMTGGNQPQHF.

The chain links TRBV2 to TRBJ1-5, with 7 bases identical to TRBD1. CDR3 length: 15 residues. V lost 7 bases to trimming and J lost 6 bases; unmatched junction nucleotides: 12. Germline V gene lookup returns CDR1 SNHLY and CDR2 FYNNEI. The CDR3 region is CASKSGTETFQPQHF. DNA of the CDR3: TGTGCCAGCAAATCCGGGACAGAGACCTTTCAGCCCCAGCATTTT.

The V call is TRBV19, the J call TRBJ1-6, with TRBD1 matching over 7 bases. The CDR3 has 16 residues. V lost 5 bases, J lost 6 bases, and 10 bases stayed unmatched. Germline V CDR1 and CDR2: LNHDA, SQIVND (reference sequence). CDR3 in DNA: TGTGCCAGTAGTCAGACCCCGGGACAGTTTAATTCACCCCTCCACTTT. This codes for CASSQTPGQFNSPLHF.

This chain links TRBV6-1 with TRBJ2-7; tentatively, D is TRBD1 (5 bases). The CDR3 length is 14 residues. The germline CDR1 and CDR2 sequences are MNHNS and SASEGT. The germline V and J ends were trimmed by 1 base and 0 bases, with 7 bases remaining between them. The CDR3 protein is CASSEDRSSYEQYF. As DNA, the CDR3 is TGTGCCAGCAGTGAAGACAGGAGCTCCTACGAGCAGTACTTC.

This clone was detected only a few times. This chain connects TRBV9 to TRBJ1-4, with TRBD1 matching 9 bases. The CDR3 runs to 16 residues. V lost 3 bases and J lost 4; bases outside the gene matches: 7. Germline assignment: CDR1 SGDLS and CDR2 YYNGEE. CDR3 amino acids: CASSGGQGGNNEKLFF. CDR3 coding DNA: TGTGCCAGCAGCGGGGGACAGGGAGGGAATAATGAAAAACTGTTTTTT.

The V call is TRBV10-3, the J call TRBJ2-5, with a tentative D call TRBD1 (6 bases). V was clipped by 0 bases and J by 1 base, with 15 bases between them. CDR1 is ENHRY, CDR2 SYGVKD, per germline. This CDR3 region has 17 residues. The CDR3 protein is CAISESSYPGVQETQYF. The CDR3 region has the DNA TGTGCCATCAGTGAGTCCTCCTACCCAGGGGTCCAAGAGACCCAGTACTTC.

The chain recombines TRBV7-9 with TRBJ2-7; D not resolved. Trimming stripped 4 bases from V and 4 bases from J, with 5 bases between. Germline V lookup: CDR1 SEHNR, CDR2 FQNEAQ (reference sequence). This CDR3 is 11 amino acids long. The CDR3 protein is CASSSAYEQYF. The CDR3 nucleotides read TGTGCCAGCAGCTCGGCATACGAGCAGTACTTC.

The rearrangement joins TRBV7-9 to TRBJ1-2; D is uncertain. Germline CDR1 is SEHNR and CDR2 is FQNEAQ (reference sequence). V lost 8 bases and J lost 4, with 11 bases in between. This CDR3 contains 12 residues. The CDR3: CASVNQAYGYTF. DNA of the CDR3: TGTGCCAGCGTTAATCAGGCCTATGGCTACACCTTC.

The rearrangement joins TRBV7-2 to TRBJ2-2; D may be TRBD2 (5 bases). The CDR3 sequence is 14 residues long. The V end was cut by 6 bases, the J end by 2 bases, with 10 bases between. In germline, CDR1 is SGHTA, CDR2 FQGNSA. The CDR3 loop reads CASRDFLNTGELFF. In nucleotides, the CDR3 is TGTGCCAGCAGGGACTTCCTAAACACCGGGGAGCTGTTTTTT.

The sample holds one count of this clone. One end of the junction varies from germline; a read error may be responsible. This chain joins TRBV27 and TRBJ2-7; 9 bases are shared with TRBD1. The CDR3 covers 12 residues. Germline CDR1 is MNHEY and CDR2 is SMNVEV (reference sequence). The CDR3 region has the DNA TGTGCCAGCAGTTTCTCTGGACAGGGGCCCCACTTC. Translated, it gives CASSFSGQGPHF.

The rearrangement links TRBV5-1 to TRBJ2-7; TRBD1 might be the D (6 bases). Germline CDR1 is SGHRS and CDR2 is YFSETQ. CDR3 size: 15 residues. The V gene lost 5 bases and the J gene lost 2 bases, with 17 bases spanning the gap. CDR3 in DNA: TGCGCCAGCAGTTCGGCCCGGGGACAAACCTACGAGCAGTACTTC. This gives the protein CASSSARGQTYEQYF. Combining the CDR3 with reference TRBV5-1 and TRBJ2-7 gives the whole variable domain KAGVTQTPRYLIKTRGQQVTLSCSPISGHRSVSWYQQTPGQGLQFLFEYFSETQRNKGNFPGRFSGRQFSNSRSEMNVSTLELGDSALYLCASSSARGQTYEQYFGPGTRLTVT.

The chain links TRBV4-1 to TRBJ1-5; TRBD1 agrees at 10 bases. CDR1 and CDR2 (germline): MGHRA, YSYEKL. Germline trimming cut 2 bases from V and 5 bases from J; bases unmatched to any gene: 3. The CDR3 contains 15 residues. In nucleotides, the CDR3 is TGCGCCAGCAGCCAACCGGGACAGGGGCATCAGCCCCAGCATTTT. It encodes CASSQPGQGHQPQHF.

The CDR3 DNA reads TGTGCCAGCAGTTTATTCAGGGGGTACGAGCAGTACTTC. Its protein is CASSLFRGYEQYF. This rearrangement joins TRBV28 to TRBJ2-7, with 7 bases lining up with TRBD1. The CDR3 is 13 amino acids. With V trimmed by 1 base and J by 4 bases, 1 base remained unmatched. CDR1 and CDR2 from the germline V gene are MDHEN and SYDVKM. Supplemented by reference TRBV28 and TRBJ2-7, the full variable domain reads DVKVTQSSRYLVKRTGEKVFLECVQDMDHENMFWYRQDPGLGLRLIYFSYDVKMKEKGDIPEGYSVSREKKERFSLILESASTNQTSMYLCASSLFRGYEQYFGPGTRLTVT.

The CDR3 reads CASSLSGGSYEQYF. Written as DNA, the CDR3 is TGTGCCAGCAGCTTAAGCGGGGGTTCCTACGAGCAGTACTTC. The rearrangement uses TRBV11-2 and TRBJ2-7, with 8 bases fitting TRBD2. This CDR3 region has 14 residues. Germline lookup yields CDR1 SGHAT and CDR2 FQNNGV. V trimming: 2 bases; J trimming: 1 base; junction bases outside the gene matches: 1.

The chain has TRBV21-1 and TRBJ2-1; TRBD1, as called in the table, went unchecked against the DNA. TRBV21-1 is a recognized pseudogene. This CDR3 has 13 amino acids. The CDR3 sequence: CASSRTGGNEQFF. The CDR3, as DNA: TGTGCCAGCAGCAGGACAGGGGGCAATGAGCAGTTCTTC.

The gene calls are TRBV5-8 and TRBJ2-7; D is uncertain. Germline V lookup: CDR1 SGHTS, CDR2 YDEGEE. Trimming cost V 4 bases and J 4 bases, with 12 bases left between them. The CDR3 sequence is 13 residues long. Here the CDR3 DNA reads TGTGCCAGCAGCGCCCAGGTAGCTTACGAGCAGTACTTC. As protein: CASSAQVAYEQYF.

The chain employs TRBV13 and TRBJ2-1, with D perhaps TRBD1 (5 bases). CDR3 length: 11 amino acids. V was trimmed by 6 bases and J by 7 bases, leaving 7 bases between them. Germline V gene sequence: CDR1 PRHDT, CDR2 FYEKMQ (reference sequence). As DNA, the CDR3 is TGTGCCAGCAGGGGGCGGAATGAGCAGTTCTTC. It encodes CASRGRNEQFF. The full variable domain, its missing parts supplied by reference TRBV13 and TRBJ2-1, is AAGVIQSPRHLIKEKRETATLKCYPIPRHDTVYWYQQGPGQDPQFLISFYEKMQSDKGSIPDRFSAQQFSDYHSELNMSSLELGDSALYFCASRGRNEQFFGPGTRLTVL.

This clone was recorded only once. The chain links TRBV13 to TRBJ2-7; tentatively, D is TRBD2 (5 bases). Trimming took off 3 bases at V and 0 bases at J, with 9 bases between the two ends. Germline CDR1 reads PRHDT; CDR2 reads FYEKMQ (reference sequence). This CDR3 has 14 amino acids. This CDR3 reads CASSFWRASYEQYF. CDR3 coding DNA: TGTGCCAGCAGCTTCTGGCGGGCCTCCTACGAGCAGTACTTC.

This chain joins TRBV28 and TRBJ1-1; D call uncertain. V was cut by 10 bases and J by 6 bases, with 18 bases left in between. CDR1 is MDHEN and CDR2 is SYDVKM in the germline V gene. The CDR3 has 13 amino acids. DNA of the CDR3: TGTGCCAACCCTACGACGGGGAGGTCTGAAGCTTTCTTT. Translation: CANPTTGRSEAFF.